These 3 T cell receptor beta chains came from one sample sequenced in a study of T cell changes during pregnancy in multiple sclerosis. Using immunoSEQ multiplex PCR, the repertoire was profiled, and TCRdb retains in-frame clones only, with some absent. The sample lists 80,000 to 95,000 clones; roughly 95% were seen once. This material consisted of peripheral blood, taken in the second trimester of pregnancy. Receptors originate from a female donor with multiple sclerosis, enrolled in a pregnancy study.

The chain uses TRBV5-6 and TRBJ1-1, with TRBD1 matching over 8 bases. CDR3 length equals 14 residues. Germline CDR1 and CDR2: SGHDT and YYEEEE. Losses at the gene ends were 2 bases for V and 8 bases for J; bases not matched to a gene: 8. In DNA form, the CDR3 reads TGTGCCAGCAGCTTTGGGACAGGTGGACGGGAAGCTTTCTTT. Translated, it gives CASSFGTGGREAFF.

The CDR3 coding sequence is TGTGCCAGCAGTGAATCGGCTAACTATGGCTACACCTTC. Amino acid sequence: CASSESANYGYTF. The rearrangement uses TRBV2 and TRBJ1-2; unclear D gene. Trimming shortened V by 2 bases and J by 0 bases, and 4 bases separated the two germline ends. Germline CDR1 SNHLY, CDR2 FYNNEI. CDR3 length: 13 residues.

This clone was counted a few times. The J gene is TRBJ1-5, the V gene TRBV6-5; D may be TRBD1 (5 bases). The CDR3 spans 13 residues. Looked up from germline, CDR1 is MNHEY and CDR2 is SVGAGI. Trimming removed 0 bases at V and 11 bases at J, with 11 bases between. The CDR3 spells CASSYSTGRAQHF. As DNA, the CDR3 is TGTGCCAGCAGTTACTCAACGGGCAGGGCCCAGCATTTT.